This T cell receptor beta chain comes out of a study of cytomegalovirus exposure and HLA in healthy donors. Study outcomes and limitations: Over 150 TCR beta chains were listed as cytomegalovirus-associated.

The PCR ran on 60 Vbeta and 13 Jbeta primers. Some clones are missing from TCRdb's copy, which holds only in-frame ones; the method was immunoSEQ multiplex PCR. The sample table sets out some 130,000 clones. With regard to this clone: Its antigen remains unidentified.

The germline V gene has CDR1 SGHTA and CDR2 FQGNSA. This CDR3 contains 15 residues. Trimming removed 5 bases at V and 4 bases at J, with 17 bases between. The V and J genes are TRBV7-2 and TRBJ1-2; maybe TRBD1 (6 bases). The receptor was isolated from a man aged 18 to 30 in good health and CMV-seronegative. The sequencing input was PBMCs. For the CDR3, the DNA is TGTGCCAGCAGCCTACAGGGACGAGAGAGCTATGGCTACACCTTC. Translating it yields CASSLQGRESYGYTF.